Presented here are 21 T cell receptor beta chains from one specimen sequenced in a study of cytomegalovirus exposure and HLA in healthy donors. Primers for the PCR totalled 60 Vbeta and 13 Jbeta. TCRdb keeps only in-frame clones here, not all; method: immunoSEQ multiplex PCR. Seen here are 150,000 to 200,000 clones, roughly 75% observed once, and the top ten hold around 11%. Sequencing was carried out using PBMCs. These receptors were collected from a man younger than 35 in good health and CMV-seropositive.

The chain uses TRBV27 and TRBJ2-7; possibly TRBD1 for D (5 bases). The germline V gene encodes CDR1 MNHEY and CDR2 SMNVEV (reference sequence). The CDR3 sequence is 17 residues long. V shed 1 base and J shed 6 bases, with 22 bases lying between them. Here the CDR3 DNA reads TGTGCCAGCAGTTTATTGGGGCGTGGGTGGGGCACGGGCGAGCAGTACTTC. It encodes CASSLLGRGWGTGEQYF.

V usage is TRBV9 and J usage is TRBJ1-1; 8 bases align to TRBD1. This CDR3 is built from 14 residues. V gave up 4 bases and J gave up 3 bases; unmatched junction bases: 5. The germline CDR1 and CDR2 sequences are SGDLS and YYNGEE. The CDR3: CASSKQGGHTEAFF. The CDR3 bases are TGTGCCAGCAGCAAACAGGGGGGACACACTGAAGCTTTCTTT. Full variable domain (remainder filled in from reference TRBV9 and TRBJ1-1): DSGVTQTPKHLITATGQRVTLRCSPRSGDLSVYWYQQSLDQGLQFLIQYYNGEERAKGNILERFSAQQFPDLHSELNLSSLELGDSALYFCASSKQGGHTEAFFGQGTRLTVV.

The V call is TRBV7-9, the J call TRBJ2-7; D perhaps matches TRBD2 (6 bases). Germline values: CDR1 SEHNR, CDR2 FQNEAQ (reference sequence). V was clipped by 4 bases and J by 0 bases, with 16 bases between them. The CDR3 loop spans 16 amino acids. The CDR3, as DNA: TGTGCCAGCAGCTCCCGGGGTAGCGGAAGCTCCTACGAGCAGTACTTC. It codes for CASSSRGSGSSYEQYF.

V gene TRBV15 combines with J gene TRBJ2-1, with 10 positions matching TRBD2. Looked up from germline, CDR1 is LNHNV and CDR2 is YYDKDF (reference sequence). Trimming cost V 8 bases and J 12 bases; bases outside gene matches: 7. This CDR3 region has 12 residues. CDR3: CATEREGRPQFF. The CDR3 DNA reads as TGTGCCACCGAGCGGGAGGGCCGACCGCAGTTCTTC.

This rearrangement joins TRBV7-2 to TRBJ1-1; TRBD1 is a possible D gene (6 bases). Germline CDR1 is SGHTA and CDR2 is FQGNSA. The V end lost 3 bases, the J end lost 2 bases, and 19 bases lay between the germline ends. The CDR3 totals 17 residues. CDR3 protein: CASSFKARTERNTEAFF. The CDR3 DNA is TGTGCCAGCAGCTTTAAGGCTCGGACAGAACGAAACACTGAAGCTTTCTTT.

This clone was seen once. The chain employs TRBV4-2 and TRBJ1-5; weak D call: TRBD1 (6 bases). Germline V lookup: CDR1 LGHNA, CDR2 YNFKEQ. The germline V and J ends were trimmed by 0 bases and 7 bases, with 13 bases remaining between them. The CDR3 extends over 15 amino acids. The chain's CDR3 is CASSQDHRVPQPQHF. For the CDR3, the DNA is TGTGCCAGCAGCCAAGACCACAGGGTCCCCCAGCCCCAGCATTTT.

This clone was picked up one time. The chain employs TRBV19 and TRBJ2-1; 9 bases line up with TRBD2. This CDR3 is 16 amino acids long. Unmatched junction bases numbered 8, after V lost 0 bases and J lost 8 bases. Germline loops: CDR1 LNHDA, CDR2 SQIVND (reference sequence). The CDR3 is CASSIDVAGVKYEQFF. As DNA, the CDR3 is TGTGCCAGTAGTATAGATGTAGCGGGGGTTAAATATGAGCAGTTCTTC.

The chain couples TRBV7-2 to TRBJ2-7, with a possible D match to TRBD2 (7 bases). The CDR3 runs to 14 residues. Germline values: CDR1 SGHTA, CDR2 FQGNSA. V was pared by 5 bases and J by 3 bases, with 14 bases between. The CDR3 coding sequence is TGTGCCAGCAGCCAAAAAGGGGGGGTCTACGAGCAGTACTTC. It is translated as CASSQKGGVYEQYF.

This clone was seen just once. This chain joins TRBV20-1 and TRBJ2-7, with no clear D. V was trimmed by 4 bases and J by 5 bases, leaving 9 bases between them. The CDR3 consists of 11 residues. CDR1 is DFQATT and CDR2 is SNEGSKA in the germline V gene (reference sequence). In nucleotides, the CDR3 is TGCAGTGCTATTGGGCTCAACGAGCAGTACTTC. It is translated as CSAIGLNEQYF.

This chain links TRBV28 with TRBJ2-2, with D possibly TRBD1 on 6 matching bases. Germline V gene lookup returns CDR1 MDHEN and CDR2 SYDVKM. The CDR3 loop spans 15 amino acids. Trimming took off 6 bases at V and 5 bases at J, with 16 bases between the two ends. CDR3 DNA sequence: TGTGCCAGCAGCCCAGGGGCCCAGAAGACCGGGGAGCTGTTTTTT. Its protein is CASSPGAQKTGELFF.

The CDR3 DNA reads TGTGCCAGCAGCTTAGACTCGGCGGGAGTAACTGGGCAGTACTTC. Its translation is CASSLDSAGVTGQYF. The chain joins TRBV11-2 to TRBJ2-7, with 7 nucleotides matching TRBD2. The CDR3 is made up of 15 amino acids. Per the germline V gene, CDR1 is SGHAT and CDR2 is FQNNGV. V lost 0 bases, J lost 9 bases, and 11 bases stayed unmatched.

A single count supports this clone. The CDR3 region has the DNA TGTGCCAGCAGCCCCAGACCGGTTAGCGGGAGCACGGGGACCCAGTACTTC. This encodes CASSPRPVSGSTGTQYF. The chain couples TRBV9 to TRBJ2-5, with 9 bases that match TRBD2. The ends lost 4 bases at V and 7 bases at J; junction bases unmatched: 17. The length of the CDR3 is 17 residues. Germline assignment: CDR1 SGDLS and CDR2 YYNGEE.

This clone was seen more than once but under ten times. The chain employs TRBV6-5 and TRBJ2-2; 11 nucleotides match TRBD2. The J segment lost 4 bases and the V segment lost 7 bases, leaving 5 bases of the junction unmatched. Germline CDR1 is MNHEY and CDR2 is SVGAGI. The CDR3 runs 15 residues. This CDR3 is CASTLAGGATGELFF. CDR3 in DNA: TGTGCCAGCACCCTAGCGGGAGGCGCCACCGGGGAGCTGTTTTTT.

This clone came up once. CDR3 sequence (DNA): TGTGCCAGCAGCCAATCGAGACAGCCCTACGAGCAGTACTTC. Its translation is CASSQSRQPYEQYF. The chain uses TRBV16 and TRBJ2-7; weak D call: TRBD1 (5 bases). Germline CDR1 KGHSY, CDR2 FQNENV. The CDR3 spans 14 residues. The germline V and J ends were trimmed by 0 bases and 2 bases, with 8 bases remaining between them.

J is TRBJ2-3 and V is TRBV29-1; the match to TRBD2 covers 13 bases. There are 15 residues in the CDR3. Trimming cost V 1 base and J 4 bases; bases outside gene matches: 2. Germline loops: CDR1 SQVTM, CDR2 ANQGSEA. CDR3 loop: CSVEGTSGRSDTQYF. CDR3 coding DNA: TGCAGCGTTGAAGGGACTAGCGGGAGATCAGATACGCAGTATTTT.

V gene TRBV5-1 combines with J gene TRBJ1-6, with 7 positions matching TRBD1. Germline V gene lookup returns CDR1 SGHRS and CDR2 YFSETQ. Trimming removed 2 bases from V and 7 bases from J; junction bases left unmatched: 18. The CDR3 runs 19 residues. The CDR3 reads CASSFIALQVRDRNSPLHF. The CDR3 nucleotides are TGCGCCAGCAGCTTCATCGCCCTCCAGGTGAGGGACAGAAATTCACCCCTCCACTTT.

Written as DNA, the CDR3 is TGTGCCAGCAGTTTATACAGGGGACGCACTGAAGCTTTCTTT. Protein product: CASSLYRGRTEAFF. The chain is built from TRBV27 and TRBJ1-1, with 7 nucleotides matching TRBD1. Trimming took 1 base from V and 4 from J; bases not matched to a gene: 3. The CDR3 runs 14 residues. The V gene's germline CDR1 is MNHEY and CDR2 SMNVEV (reference sequence).

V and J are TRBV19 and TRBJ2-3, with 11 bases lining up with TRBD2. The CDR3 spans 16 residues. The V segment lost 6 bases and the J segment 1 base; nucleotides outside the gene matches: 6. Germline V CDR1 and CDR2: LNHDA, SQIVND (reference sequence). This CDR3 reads CASRGSGRAGTDTQYF. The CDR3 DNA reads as TGTGCCAGTAGAGGTAGCGGGAGGGCCGGCACAGATACGCAGTATTTT.

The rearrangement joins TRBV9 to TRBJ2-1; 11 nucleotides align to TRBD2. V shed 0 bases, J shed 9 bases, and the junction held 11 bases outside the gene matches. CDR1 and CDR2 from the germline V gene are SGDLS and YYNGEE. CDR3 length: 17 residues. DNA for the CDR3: TGTGCCAGCAGCGTAGCCCCAAGACTAGCGGGAATGAGTGAGCAGTTCTTC. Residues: CASSVAPRLAGMSEQFF.

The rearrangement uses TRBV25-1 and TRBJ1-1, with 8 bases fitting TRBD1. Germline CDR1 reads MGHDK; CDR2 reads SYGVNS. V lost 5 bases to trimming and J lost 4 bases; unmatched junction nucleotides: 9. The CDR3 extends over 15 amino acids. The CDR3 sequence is CASSLSGTGVTEAFF. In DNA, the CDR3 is TGTGCCAGCAGTCTGTCCGGGACAGGAGTCACTGAAGCTTTCTTT.

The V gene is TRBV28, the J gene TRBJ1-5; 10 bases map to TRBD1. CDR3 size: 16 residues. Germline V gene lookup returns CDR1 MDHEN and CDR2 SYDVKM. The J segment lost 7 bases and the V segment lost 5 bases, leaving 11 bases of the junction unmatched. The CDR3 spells CASSVRQGARGQPQHF. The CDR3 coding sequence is TGTGCCAGCAGTGTAAGACAGGGGGCTCGAGGCCAGCCCCAGCATTTT.